This TCR beta chain appears in the sequencing data of a study of metastatic and nonmetastatic thyroid tumors. Germline assignment: CDR1 MNHNS and CDR2 SASEGT. The V segment lost 8 bases and the J segment 3 bases; nucleotides outside the gene matches: 11. The CDR3 has 16 residues. Every patient was untreated before thyroid surgery. Study-wide results and limits: A significant increase in TCR beta diversity was reportedly seen in malignant thyroid tumors relative to benign nodules, in blood and tumor.

TCRdb ran MiXCR on the PCR reads. The sample lists about 39,000 clones; 12% were seen once. Ten or more counts support this clone. Its antigen is currently unknown. This clonotype was sampled from a male donor with papillary thyroid cancer or a benign thyroid nodule (not recorded which). Some clones in this sample may be carry-over from other donors' samples. Material for sequencing was blood. The rearrangement uses TRBV6-1 and TRBJ2-1; the match to TRBD2 covers 9 bases. In DNA form, the CDR3 reads TGTGCCAGCGGTATTTTTTCTAGCGGGGTCTACAATGAGCAGTTCTTC. Protein product: CASGIFSSGVYNEQFF.